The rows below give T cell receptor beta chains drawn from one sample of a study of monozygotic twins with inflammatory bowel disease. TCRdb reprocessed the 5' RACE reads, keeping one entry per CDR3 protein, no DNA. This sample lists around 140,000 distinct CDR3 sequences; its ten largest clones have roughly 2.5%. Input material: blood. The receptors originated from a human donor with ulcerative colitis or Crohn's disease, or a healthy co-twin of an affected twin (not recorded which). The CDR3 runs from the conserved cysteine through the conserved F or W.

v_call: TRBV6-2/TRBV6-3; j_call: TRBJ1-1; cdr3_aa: CASSYSVANTEAFF
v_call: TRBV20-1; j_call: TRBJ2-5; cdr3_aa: CSARTSLADQETQYF
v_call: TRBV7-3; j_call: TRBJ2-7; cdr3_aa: CASSPSGGPSYEQYF
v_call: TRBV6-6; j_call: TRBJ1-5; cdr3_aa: CASSLDPFNQPQHF
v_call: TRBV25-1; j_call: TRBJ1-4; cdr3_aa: CASSGRDLPKLFF
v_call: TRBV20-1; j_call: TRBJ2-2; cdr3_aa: CSAYGGSANTGELFF
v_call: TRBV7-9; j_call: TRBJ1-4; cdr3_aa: CASSSALGGNEKLFF
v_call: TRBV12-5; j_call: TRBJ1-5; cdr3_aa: CASGQGQGGNQPQHF
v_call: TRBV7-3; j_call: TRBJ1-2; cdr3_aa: CASSRQGGYGYTF
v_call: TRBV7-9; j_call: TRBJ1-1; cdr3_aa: CASSLTGPMNTEAFF
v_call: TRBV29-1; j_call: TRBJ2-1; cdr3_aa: CSGLSGEGQRYNEQFF
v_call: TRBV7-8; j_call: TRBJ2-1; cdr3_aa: CASSPRGGGYNEQFF
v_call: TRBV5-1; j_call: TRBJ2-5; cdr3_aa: CASSYYRETQYF
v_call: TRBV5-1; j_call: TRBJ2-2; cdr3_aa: CASFVSGGPNTGELFF
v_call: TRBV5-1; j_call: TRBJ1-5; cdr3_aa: CASSLSSAGEGPQHF
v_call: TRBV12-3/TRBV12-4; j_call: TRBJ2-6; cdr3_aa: CASSPINSGANVLTF
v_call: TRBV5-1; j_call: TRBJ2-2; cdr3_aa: CASSLTSLAGVFPNTGELFF
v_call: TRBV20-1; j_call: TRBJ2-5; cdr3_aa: CSARDRYQETQYF
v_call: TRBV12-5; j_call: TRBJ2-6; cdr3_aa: CASGLADPGSGANVLTF
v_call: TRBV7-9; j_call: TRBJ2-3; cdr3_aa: CASSFLRATDTQYF
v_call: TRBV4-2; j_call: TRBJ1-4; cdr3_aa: CASSQEGGNQRKLFF
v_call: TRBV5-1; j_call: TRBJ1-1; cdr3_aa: CASSLDRGLLNTEAFF
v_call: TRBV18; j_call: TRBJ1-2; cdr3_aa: CASSPPGGAISNYGYTF
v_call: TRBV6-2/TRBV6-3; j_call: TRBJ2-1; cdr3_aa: CASRLYNEQFF
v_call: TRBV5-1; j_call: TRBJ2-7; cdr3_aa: CASSLQTSNYEQYF
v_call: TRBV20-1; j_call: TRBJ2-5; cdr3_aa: CSARNRRGQETQYF
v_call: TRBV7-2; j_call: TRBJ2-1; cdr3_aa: CASSLESRNEQFF
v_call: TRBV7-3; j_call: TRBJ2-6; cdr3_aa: CASSLKTPSGQDFSGANVLTF
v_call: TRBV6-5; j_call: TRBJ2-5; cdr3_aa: CASSLGFQETQYF
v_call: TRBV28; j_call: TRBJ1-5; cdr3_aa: CASSLPGGSNQPQHF
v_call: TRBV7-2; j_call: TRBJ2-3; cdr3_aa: CASSPLGLVPLDTQYF
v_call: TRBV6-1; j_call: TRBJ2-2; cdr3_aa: CASSPWETGHTGELFF
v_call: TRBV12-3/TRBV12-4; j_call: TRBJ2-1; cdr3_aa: CASSPTPRGLSYNEQFF
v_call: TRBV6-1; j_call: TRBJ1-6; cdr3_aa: CASSIPGGNSPLHF
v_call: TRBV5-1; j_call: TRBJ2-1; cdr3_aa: CASSLWAGAHDEQFF